This is a list of T cell receptor beta chains from one sample in a study of Tregs in tolerant kidney transplant recipients. Clones were sequenced by immunoSEQ multiplex PCR, and TCRdb holds only the in-frame ones, with some missing. The repertoire holds roughly 80,000 clones, with around 98% as singletons. Specimen: CD4+ T cells from blood, collected before the transplant. Receptor source: a human donor who received a combined kidney and bone marrow transplant. CDR3s leave out the opening cysteine and the closing phenylalanine or tryptophan. Fields, in order: CDR3 protein, V gene, CDR3 length.

ASSLDRSGHEQY,TRBV11-2,12
ASSSGATDYGYT,TRBV7-3,12
ASKGGNQPQH,TRBV2,10
ASSVLQGAEQY,TRBV9,11
ASSLAPTGQVGPTYEQY,TRBV7-2,17
ASSLRDRGYDLMAEAF,TRBV5-5,16
ASRDRDRVNQPQH,TRBV6-1,13
ASSFEQGAYEQY,TRBV11-3,12
ASSKSARGSDYGYT,TRBV21-1,14
ASSLGGQGRYGYT,TRBV5-6,13
ASSLGQGIYEQY,TRBV5-5,12
ASSLVTGNAGELF,TRBV7-2,13
ASSFSVNYYEQY,TRBV5-1,12
ASSLDTSLRY,TRBV2,10
ASSSRQGAYEQY,TRBV7-9,12
ASSLDMDYGYT,TRBV7-2,11
ASSPTRTVNTEAF,TRBV5-6,13
ASSVALADYNEQF,TRBV10-2,13
ASSQDLAGLSYNEQF,TRBV4-3,15
ASSWDYSNQPQH,TRBV2,12
ASSQEFAGWYEQF,TRBV4-2,13
ASSLSTGNHINGYT,TRBV7-2,14
ASSPPTEETQY,TRBV18,11
ASSLQGGNEKLF,TRBV19,12
ASSQESGVTDTQY,TRBV4-3,13
ASSFFLYGYT,TRBV28,10
ASSPPGLAGHNEQF,TRBV18,14
ASSFSGQGARGYT,TRBV7-2,13
ASNEGASFGELF,TRBV6-1,12
ASSLARSLQFSYEQY,TRBV7-2,15
AWSVPGQPQH,TRBV30,10
ASSYAGRGLETQY,TRBV6-5,13
ASSYGTPSYEQY,TRBV5-5,12
AWDRQGAGELF,TRBV30,11
ASSEAGQNNEQF,TRBV6-1,12
ASSPPTGTGNEKLF,TRBV18,14
ASSSSGTRMYEQY,TRBV5-4,13
ASSLAVGGSWTDTQY,TRBV5-1,15
ASSLNSHGEAF,TRBV7-2,11